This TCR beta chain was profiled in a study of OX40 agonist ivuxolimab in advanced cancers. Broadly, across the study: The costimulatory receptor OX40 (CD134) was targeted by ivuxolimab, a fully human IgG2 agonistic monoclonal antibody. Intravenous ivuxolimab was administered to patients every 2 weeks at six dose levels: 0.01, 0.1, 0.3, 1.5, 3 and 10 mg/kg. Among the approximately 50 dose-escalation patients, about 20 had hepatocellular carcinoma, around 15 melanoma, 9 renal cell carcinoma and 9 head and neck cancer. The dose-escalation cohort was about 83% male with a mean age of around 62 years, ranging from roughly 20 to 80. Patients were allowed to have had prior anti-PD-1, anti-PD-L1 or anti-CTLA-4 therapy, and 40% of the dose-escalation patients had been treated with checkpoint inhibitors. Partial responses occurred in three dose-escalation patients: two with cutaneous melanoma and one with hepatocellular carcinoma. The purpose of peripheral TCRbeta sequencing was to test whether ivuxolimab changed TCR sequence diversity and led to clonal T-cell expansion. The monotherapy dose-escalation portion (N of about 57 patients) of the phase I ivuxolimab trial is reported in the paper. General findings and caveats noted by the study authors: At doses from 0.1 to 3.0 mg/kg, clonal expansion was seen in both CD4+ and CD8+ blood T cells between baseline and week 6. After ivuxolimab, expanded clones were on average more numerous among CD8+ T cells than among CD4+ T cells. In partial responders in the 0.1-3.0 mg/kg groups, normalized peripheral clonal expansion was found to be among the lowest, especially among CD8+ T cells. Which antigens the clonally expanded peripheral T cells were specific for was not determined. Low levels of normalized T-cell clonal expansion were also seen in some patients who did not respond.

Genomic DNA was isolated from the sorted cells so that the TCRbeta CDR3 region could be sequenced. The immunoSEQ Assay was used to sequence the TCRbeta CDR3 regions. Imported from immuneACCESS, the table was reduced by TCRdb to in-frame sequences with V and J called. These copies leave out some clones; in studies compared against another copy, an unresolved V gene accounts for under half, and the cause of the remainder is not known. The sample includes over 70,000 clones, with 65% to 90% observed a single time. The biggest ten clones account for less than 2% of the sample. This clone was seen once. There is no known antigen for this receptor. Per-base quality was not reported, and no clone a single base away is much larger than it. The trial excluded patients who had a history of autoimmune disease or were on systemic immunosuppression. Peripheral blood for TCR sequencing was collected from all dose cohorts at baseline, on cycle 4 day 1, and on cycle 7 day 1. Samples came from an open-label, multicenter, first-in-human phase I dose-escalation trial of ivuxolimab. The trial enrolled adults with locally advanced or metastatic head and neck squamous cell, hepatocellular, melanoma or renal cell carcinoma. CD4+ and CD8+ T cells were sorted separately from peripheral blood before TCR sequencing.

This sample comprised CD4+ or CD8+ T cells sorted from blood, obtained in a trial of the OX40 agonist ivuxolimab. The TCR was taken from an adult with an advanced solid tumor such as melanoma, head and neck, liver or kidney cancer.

The DNA is as follows: TGTGCCAGCAGCTTGCCCGGCCAGAGCGAGCAGTACTTC. This gives the protein CASSLPGQSEQYF. The chain uses TRBV11-3 and TRBJ2-7; the D gene is unclear. The CDR3 spans 13 residues, from the cysteine through the phenylalanine. Of all the DNA, just the CDR3 is kept, 39 bases in frame from base 1. The junction carries 12 bases between V and J, which are trimmed by 3 bases and 6 bases respectively. CDR1 SGHNT and CDR2 YENEEA are derived from the germline V gene.